This T cell receptor (beta chain) emerged from a study of regulatory T cells in long-lasting Graves disease. Study conclusions and caveats: Persistent disease samples used TRBV28, TRBJ1-2 and TRBJ2-5 preferentially.

The CDR3 is 14 amino acids. V lost 0 bases and J lost 7, with 14 bases in between. Germline CDR1 is SGDLS and CDR2 is YYNGEE. To make TCR beta libraries, researchers used iRepertoire HTBI primers and Arm-PCR of CDR3 regions. TCRdb fed the multiplex PCR reads into MiXCR, producing one record per CDR3 protein. The table lists about 470,000 distinct CDR3 sequences, about 22% of them singletons. To note about this clonotype: Its antigen remains unidentified.

Indicated time point: persistent/refractory GD, antithyroid drugs over 5 years with positive TRAb. Making the TCR library involved RNA that had been extracted from PBMCs. Collection of peripheral blood (roughly 9.8 milliliters) was done using EDTA tubes. This rearrangement joins TRBV9 to TRBJ2-7; D is undetermined. The material was peripheral blood mononuclear cells (PBMCs), obtained when the disease was refractory, from a patient treated with antithyroid drugs. The clonotype was recovered from a female donor with Graves disease. CDR3 amino acids: CASSVGPVTPEQYF. The CDR3 nucleotides are TGTGCCAGCAGCGTAGGGCCAGTGACCCCAGAGCAGTACTTC.